These T cell receptor beta chains were read from a single sample in a study of shared clonotypes between healthy human individuals. Data came from immunoSEQ multiplex PCR; TCRdb stores just in-frame clones and leaves some out. The sample lists some 1,900,000 clones, approximately 95% occurring once. Sample: naive CD8+ T cells sorted from blood. These receptor sequences come from a man aged 18 to 30 in good health. CDR3s include the opening cysteine and the closing phenylalanine or tryptophan. The order of the fields is V gene, clone size, J gene, D gene, CDR3 protein. D genes are given only for firm matches. Size values are once, few and many counts, or a class for expanded clones, and some rows have none.

v_gene: TRBV4-1
abundance: NA
j_gene: TRBJ1-1
d_gene: NA
CDR3aa: CASSEGGNTEAFF

v_gene: TRBV5-1
abundance: NA
j_gene: TRBJ2-7
d_gene: NA
CDR3aa: CASSLETGAYEQYF

v_gene: TRBV9
abundance: NA
j_gene: TRBJ1-3
d_gene: NA
CDR3aa: CASSPSGTGGNTIYF

v_gene: TRBV2
abundance: NA
j_gene: TRBJ2-1
d_gene: NA
CDR3aa: CASRREEYLYNEQFF

v_gene: TRBV11-2
abundance: NA
j_gene: TRBJ1-1
d_gene: TRBD1
CDR3aa: CASSGQGGMDTEAFF

v_gene: TRBV7-9
abundance: NA
j_gene: TRBJ2-3
d_gene: NA
CDR3aa: CASSASKGSTDTQYF

v_gene: TRBV13
abundance: NA
j_gene: TRBJ2-3
d_gene: TRBD2
CDR3aa: CASSPWAGGPDTQYF

v_gene: TRBV2
abundance: NA
j_gene: TRBJ2-7
d_gene: TRBD1
CDR3aa: CAIRQGSLSYEQYF

v_gene: TRBV7-9
abundance: NA
j_gene: TRBJ1-1
d_gene: NA
CDR3aa: CASNEGPEAFF

v_gene: TRBV10-2
abundance: NA
j_gene: TRBJ2-5
d_gene: NA
CDR3aa: CASSESGWVAQYF

v_gene: TRBV19
abundance: NA
j_gene: TRBJ1-2
d_gene: TRBD1
CDR3aa: CASSIDDRGGNYGYTF

v_gene: TRBV28
abundance: NA
j_gene: TRBJ2-1
d_gene: NA
CDR3aa: CASSLDLMTYNEQFF

v_gene: TRBV9
abundance: once
j_gene: TRBJ2-7
d_gene: TRBD2
CDR3aa: CASSVAGGGWDEQYF

v_gene: TRBV5-4
abundance: NA
j_gene: TRBJ1-6
d_gene: NA
CDR3aa: CASSPSLGGSPLHF

v_gene: TRBV13
abundance: NA
j_gene: TRBJ1-1
d_gene: TRBD1
CDR3aa: CASSSSGTGLGNTEAFF

v_gene: TRBV4-3
abundance: NA
j_gene: TRBJ2-7
d_gene: TRBD2
CDR3aa: CASSQDGTSRYEQYF

v_gene: TRBV5-6
abundance: NA
j_gene: TRBJ1-6
d_gene: NA
CDR3aa: CASSLASGSGFYNSPLHF

v_gene: TRBV12-5
abundance: NA
j_gene: TRBJ2-3
d_gene: NA
CDR3aa: CASGLVQRAGGTQYF

v_gene: TRBV5-8
abundance: NA
j_gene: TRBJ2-2
d_gene: NA
CDR3aa: CASSSETESNTGELFF

v_gene: TRBV10-3
abundance: NA
j_gene: TRBJ2-5
d_gene: TRBD2
CDR3aa: CAASSGEETQYF

v_gene: TRBV7-9
abundance: NA
j_gene: TRBJ2-5
d_gene: TRBD1
CDR3aa: CASSLRGTGDVGETQYF

v_gene: TRBV6-5
abundance: once
j_gene: TRBJ2-5
d_gene: TRBD2
CDR3aa: CASSYSGGTEETQYF

v_gene: TRBV2
abundance: NA
j_gene: TRBJ1-1
d_gene: NA
CDR3aa: CASSPSGAGAITEAFF

v_gene: TRBV11-2
abundance: NA
j_gene: TRBJ2-3
d_gene: TRBD2
CDR3aa: CASSFNSGLAGGSTDTQYF

v_gene: TRBV2
abundance: NA
j_gene: TRBJ1-3
d_gene: NA
CDR3aa: CASSKTTGYSGNTIYF

v_gene: TRBV10-3
abundance: NA
j_gene: TRBJ2-1
d_gene: NA
CDR3aa: CAIRGDGYNEQFF

v_gene: TRBV10-1
abundance: NA
j_gene: TRBJ2-3
d_gene: TRBD1
CDR3aa: CASGPGQGFTDTQYF

v_gene: TRBV7-7
abundance: NA
j_gene: TRBJ2-7
d_gene: NA
CDR3aa: CASSLGDEQYF

v_gene: TRBV4-1
abundance: NA
j_gene: TRBJ1-3
d_gene: NA
CDR3aa: CASSQDWGSGNTIYF

v_gene: TRBV28
abundance: NA
j_gene: TRBJ2-7
d_gene: NA
CDR3aa: CASSGTALYEQYF

v_gene: TRBV7-9
abundance: NA
j_gene: TRBJ2-3
d_gene: NA
CDR3aa: CASTIPGGPGTDTQYF

v_gene: TRBV2
abundance: once
j_gene: TRBJ1-2
d_gene: NA
CDR3aa: CASSADESFYGYTF

v_gene: TRBV2
abundance: NA
j_gene: TRBJ2-7
d_gene: TRBD1
CDR3aa: CASSTTGAGEQYF

v_gene: TRBV5-1
abundance: NA
j_gene: TRBJ1-4
d_gene: NA
CDR3aa: CAPAGEKLFF

v_gene: TRBV4-3
abundance: NA
j_gene: TRBJ2-7
d_gene: NA
CDR3aa: CASSQEIFGVSEYEQYF

v_gene: TRBV4-1
abundance: NA
j_gene: TRBJ2-3
d_gene: NA
CDR3aa: CASSQIGAGSTDTQYF

v_gene: TRBV30
abundance: NA
j_gene: TRBJ1-1
d_gene: NA
CDR3aa: CAWSVLGGTEAFF

v_gene: TRBV4-1
abundance: once
j_gene: TRBJ1-1
d_gene: NA
CDR3aa: CASSQEPWNTEAFF

v_gene: TRBV25-1
abundance: NA
j_gene: TRBJ2-1
d_gene: NA
CDR3aa: CASGLAVEQFF

v_gene: TRBV9
abundance: NA
j_gene: TRBJ1-3
d_gene: NA
CDR3aa: CASSGVGEGNTIYF

v_gene: TRBV7-9
abundance: NA
j_gene: TRBJ2-1
d_gene: TRBD1
CDR3aa: CASSLGGQGPREQFF

v_gene: TRBV21-1
abundance: NA
j_gene: TRBJ1-1
d_gene: NA
CDR3aa: CASSKGRAEAEAFF

v_gene: TRBV6-1
abundance: NA
j_gene: TRBJ2-1
d_gene: TRBD1
CDR3aa: CASSTGTGGLDEQFF

v_gene: TRBV27
abundance: NA
j_gene: TRBJ2-7
d_gene: TRBD2
CDR3aa: CASSLGTSGRASIHEQYF

v_gene: TRBV5-8
abundance: NA
j_gene: TRBJ1-5
d_gene: NA
CDR3aa: CASSLNPNQNQPQHF

v_gene: TRBV6-5
abundance: NA
j_gene: TRBJ2-1
d_gene: NA
CDR3aa: CASSSMGPNEQFF

v_gene: TRBV5-8
abundance: NA
j_gene: TRBJ2-5
d_gene: TRBD2
CDR3aa: CASSLAPGGGTQYF

v_gene: TRBV12-5
abundance: NA
j_gene: TRBJ2-3
d_gene: NA
CDR3aa: CASGLGGDTQYF

v_gene: TRBV7-9
abundance: NA
j_gene: TRBJ1-4
d_gene: NA
CDR3aa: CASSLGSGGPWGEKLFF

v_gene: TRBV7-9
abundance: NA
j_gene: TRBJ2-1
d_gene: NA
CDR3aa: CASSFFGGPSYNEQFF

v_gene: TRBV27
abundance: once
j_gene: TRBJ2-5
d_gene: NA
CDR3aa: CASGEFGGGTQYF

v_gene: TRBV30
abundance: NA
j_gene: TRBJ2-1
d_gene: TRBD2
CDR3aa: CAWDPGAGAYNEQFF

v_gene: TRBV9
abundance: NA
j_gene: TRBJ1-6
d_gene: TRBD1
CDR3aa: CASSVEGGEYSPLHF

v_gene: TRBV7-6
abundance: NA
j_gene: TRBJ2-1
d_gene: NA
CDR3aa: CASSTGGEYNEQFF

v_gene: TRBV11-2
abundance: once
j_gene: TRBJ1-2
d_gene: NA
CDR3aa: CASSLTPSPYGYTF